This T cell receptor beta chain was recovered during a study of blood T cell repertoires in COVID-19. Whole-study context: The samples span acute and convalescent COVID-19 from the United States, Italy and Spain. Sources were T cells, B-cell-depleted T cells, or PBMCs; the material itself was cDNA or gDNA.

The CDR3 loop spans 14 amino acids. The V gene lost 1 base and the J gene lost 7 bases, with 14 bases spanning the gap. Germline-derived CDR1 and CDR2 are KGHSH and LQKENI. Authors' analysis steps: For nucleated cells, counts were estimated from reference gene primer amplification. The data were produced by immunoSEQ multiplex PCR, yet TCRdb's version contains in-frame clones alone and is incomplete. D and trimming come from the DNA, and the V and J calls and clone size come from that table. The sample shows roughly 59,000 clones, roughly 80% of them seen only once. This receptor was obtained from a woman aged 45-65 years with active or convalescent COVID-19. The sample consisted of peripheral blood. The chain recombines TRBV18 with TRBJ2-7; D not resolved. Here the CDR3 reads CASSPRTSREEQYF. CDR3 DNA sequence: TGTGCCAGCTCACCACGTACGAGCCGAGAGGAGCAGTACTTC.